This TCR beta chain was sequenced in a study of CD8+ T cells in alopecia areata. Study overall: Tofacitinib ran for 6 to 18 months before 6 months off drug.

The CDR3 runs 15 residues. Documented treatment: oral pan-JAK inhibitor, 5-10 mg twice daily. Lesional scalp punch biopsies and peripheral blood came from alopecia areata patients. RNA extraction was followed by reverse transcription into cDNA, which acted as the sequencing template. TCRdb keeps only in-frame clones here, not all; method: immunoSEQ multiplex PCR. The repertoire holds around 100,000 clones, with 56% as singletons. The TCR sequence derives from a human donor with alopecia areata. The source was CD4+ T cells sorted from blood, collected at week 24, from a patient treated with tofacitinib. The genes are TRBV1 and TRBJ1-6. TRBV1 is listed as a pseudogene. CDR3: CTSSRGGPFNSPLHF. CDR3 nucleotide sequence: TGCACCAGCAGCCGGGGTGGGCCCTTCAATTCACCCCTCCACTTT.